These 11 T cell receptor beta chains were all obtained from the same sample, sequenced in a study of regulatory T cells in long-lasting Graves disease. With iRepertoire HTBI primers and Arm-PCR of CDR3 regions, TCR beta libraries were built. TCRdb called the multiplex PCR reads again in MiXCR, with one record for every CDR3 protein. The data show about 620,000 distinct CDR3 sequences, under 20% seen once. Noted time point: newly diagnosed GD, antithyroid drugs for less than 3 months. The TCR library was prepared using RNA isolated from PBMCs. Another study also made use of these data, one on T cells in Graves' hyperthyroidism and ophthalmopathy.

The sequencing here drew on peripheral blood mononuclear cells (PBMCs), taken at new diagnosis, from a patient treated with antithyroid drugs. Receptors originate from a young woman with Graves disease.

This clonotype occurred many times. V is TRBV19 and J is TRBJ1-1; D gene ambiguous. Germline-derived CDR1 and CDR2 are LNHDA and SQIVND (reference sequence). Trimming pared 8 bases from V and 0 bases from J, leaving 16 bases between. The CDR3 length is 15 residues. CDR3 DNA sequence: TGTGCCAGTGGGGAGGAAGGGCGCATGAACACTGAAGCTTTCTTT. Translation gives CASGEEGRMNTEAFF.

This clonotype was counted at least ten times. The rearrangement links TRBV2 to TRBJ1-2, with TRBD1 identical over 10 bases. After removal of 4 bases from V and 6 bases from J, the junction contained 5 bases not matched to a gene. This CDR3 has 14 residues. Germline V gene sequence: CDR1 SNHLY, CDR2 FYNNEI. CDR3 in amino acids: CASSALGQGHGYTF. CDR3 DNA sequence: TGTGCCAGCAGTGCATTGGGACAGGGGCATGGCTACACCTTC.

The chain combines TRBV30 with TRBJ1-6; weak D call: TRBD1 (5 bases). Trimming shortened V by 2 bases and J by 7 bases, and 15 bases separated the two germline ends. The germline V gene has CDR1 GTSNPN and CDR2 SVGIG (reference sequence). The CDR3 is 15 amino acids. The CDR3 DNA reads TGTGCCTGGAGTCCCCGGGGCAGAAAGAATTCACCCCTCCACTTT. Its translation: CAWSPRGRKNSPLHF.

Only a few counts were recorded for this clonotype. The rearrangement links TRBV30 to TRBJ2-5, with TRBD2 identical over 9 bases. CDR3 length equals 15 residues. Germline trimming cut 5 bases from V and 4 bases from J; bases unmatched to any gene: 11. Germline V gene data show CDR1 as GTSNPN and CDR2 as SVGIG (reference sequence). The CDR3 DNA sequence: TGTGCCTGGGTAGCCAGCGGGAGGAAGAGAGAGACCCAGTACTTC. Amino acids: CAWVASGRKRETQYF.

This clonotype was counted at least ten times. The J gene is TRBJ2-7, the V gene TRBV28; the match to TRBD2 covers 7 bases. V dropped 5 bases and J dropped 1; count of bases not matched to a gene: 8. Germline CDR1 reads MDHEN; CDR2 reads SYDVKM. This CDR3 region has 15 residues. The CDR3 is CASSPWGGGSYEQYF. As DNA, the CDR3 is TGTGCCAGCAGTCCTTGGGGGGGGGGTTCCTACGAGCAGTACTTC.

A note on this clonotype: A much bigger clone sits one base away, suggesting this may be a read error. The V call is TRBV27, the J call TRBJ1-1; D perhaps matches TRBD1 (6 bases). V was shortened by 8 bases and J by 3 bases, with 13 bases between the two germline ends. The CDR3 runs 13 residues. Germline loops: CDR1 MNHEY, CDR2 SMNVEV (reference sequence). The chain's CDR3 is CASGTYRDTEAFF. The CDR3 bases are TGTGCCAGCGGCACTTACAGGGACACTGAAGCTTTCTTT.

This clonotype showed up many times. This chain links TRBV2 with TRBJ2-1; TRBD2 aligns across 13 bases. The ends lost 6 bases at V and 7 bases at J; junction bases unmatched: 6. In germline, CDR1 is SNHLY, CDR2 FYNNEI. This CDR3 comprises 15 residues. The CDR3, as DNA: TGTGCCAGCAGAGCCGGGACTAGCGGGATGAATGAGCAGTTCTTC. Translation gives CASRAGTSGMNEQFF. The full variable domain, in which reference TRBV2 and TRBJ2-1 provide the parts outside the CDR3, is EPEVTQTPSHQVTQMGQEVILRCVPISNHLYFYWYRQILGQKVEFLVSFYNNEISEKSEIFDDQFSVERPDGSNFTLKIRSTKLEDSAMYFCASRAGTSGMNEQFFGPGTRLTVL.

This clonotype was counted ten times or more. The chain couples TRBV7-8 to TRBJ2-1, with D maybe TRBD2 (5 bases). CDR1 is SGHVS and CDR2 is FQNEAQ in the germline V gene. CDR3 size: 18 residues. Trimming removed 6 bases from V and 0 bases from J, with 21 bases in between. CDR3 region: CASSSRVLAQFSYNEQFF. The CDR3 DNA is TGTGCCAGCAGTTCACGGGTGCTAGCTCAATTCTCCTACAATGAGCAGTTCTTC.

The chain couples TRBV6-2 or TRBV6-3 to TRBJ2-7; D gene ambiguous. V lost 6 bases to trimming and J lost 4 bases, with 10 bases between them. Germline-derived CDR1 and CDR2 are MNHEY and SVGEGT. This CDR3 is 12 amino acids long. CDR3 in DNA: TGTGCCAGCAGCCGTTCAAAATACGAGCAGTACTTC. Translation gives CASSRSKYEQYF.

This clonotype appeared many times. The V and J genes are TRBV20-1 and TRBJ2-7; D ambiguous. This CDR3 spans 12 amino acids. Per the germline V gene, CDR1 is DFQATT and CDR2 is SNEGSKA (reference sequence). The V end lost 5 bases, the J end lost 1 base, and 9 bases lay between the germline ends. This chain's CDR3 is CSAGPGSYEQYF. The CDR3 nucleotides are TGCAGTGCTGGGCCCGGGTCCTACGAGCAGTACTTC.

This clonotype was detected ten times or more. The CDR3 bases are TGTGCCAGCAGGCCCCTTCGGGACAATGAAGCTTTCTTT. As protein: CASRPLRDNEAFF. V gene TRBV27 combines with J gene TRBJ1-1, with a weak D call TRBD1 (6 bases). The CDR3 totals 13 residues. The V and J ends lost 6 bases and 7 bases respectively, with 15 bases between them. Per germline, CDR1 MNHEY and CDR2 SMNVEV (reference sequence).